This TCR beta chain was observed in a study of early T cells in non-severe SARS-CoV-2 infection. As for the study in general: Unsorted whole-blood RNA was sequenced in bulk, leaving chains unpaired.

Trimming at V came to 8 bases and at J to 7 bases, leaving 9 bases not matched to a gene. Germline V gives CDR1 LGHNT, CDR2 FRNRAP. The CDR3 runs 14 residues. This clonotype was seen only a few times. TCRdb used MiXCR to reprocess the 5' RACE reads, holding one entry per CDR3 protein. The repertoire has tens of thousands of distinct CDR3 sequences, 12% of them found once; the top ten carry 2.5% to 3%. The TCR comes from an adult who was a healthcare worker with PCR-confirmed SARS-CoV-2 infection or an uninfected control (not recorded which). The V and J genes are TRBV12-5 and TRBJ2-5; TRBD2 agrees at 11 bases. This sample comprised whole blood, obtained at baseline. As DNA, the CDR3 is TGTGCTAGTTCCCTAGCGGGGGGCCGTGGGACCCAGTACTTC. This sequence encodes CASSLAGGRGTQYF.